Given below is one TCR beta chain in context. Its antigen is unknown. The CDR3 runs 18 residues. The V gene lost 7 bases and the J gene lost 0 bases, with 24 bases spanning the gap. Germline V gene data show CDR1 as LNHDA and CDR2 as SQIVND (reference sequence). This record comes from a study of Ad26.COV2.S vaccination and SARS-CoV-2 variants. Treatment specified: some 20 received Ad26.COV2.S at low or high dose, single or two shots; roughly five received placebo; per-sample allocation not given. Day 63 after the first vaccine or placebo injection was the time point for sampling. An 18-55-year-old adult in Boston served as donor. Broader study findings: Assessments of TCR breadth and depth may have underestimated the total T cell responses. Substantial response breadth was reportedly seen for spike-specific CD8+ and CD4+ T cells after vaccination. Participants given vaccine showed non-spike TCR breadth similar to that of placebo recipients.

Here immunoSEQ multiplex PCR was the method, and the copy in TCRdb shows in-frame clones only, minus some. The data show 450,000 to 550,000 clones, with 80% to 90% seen just once and more than 1.5% held by the top ten. The sample here was peripheral blood, taken in a trial of Ad26.COV2.S vaccine versus placebo. The sequence derives from a person between 18 and 59 years old who received the Ad26.COV2.S COVID-19 vaccine or a placebo. J is TRBJ1-1 and V is TRBV19, with D perhaps TRBD1 (5 bases). CDR3 loop: CASNIIAGRVGMNTEAFF. The CDR3 nucleotides read TGTGCCAGTAACATTATCGCAGGGCGCGTGGGGATGAACACTGAAGCTTTCTTT.